The 3 T cell receptor beta chains below all came from one sample that was sequenced in a study of blood T cell repertoires in COVID-19. Assay used: immunoSEQ multiplex PCR; TCRdb lists only in-frame clones, some missing. This table has about 270,000 clones, approximately 84% appearing once. The specimen sequenced was peripheral blood. All receptors derive from a human donor with COVID-19, enrolled during active disease. The donor label of this sample is uncertain.

This chain connects TRBV27 to TRBJ1-2, with a possible D match to TRBD1 (6 bases). Trimming cost V 4 bases and J 4 bases, with 10 bases left between them. The germline V gene encodes CDR1 MNHEY and CDR2 SMNVEV (reference sequence). CDR3 length: 13 amino acids. CDR3: CASSSRDIYGYTF. The CDR3 DNA follows: TGTGCCAGCAGTTCCCGGGACATCTATGGCTACACCTTC.

The chain uses TRBV4-3 and TRBJ1-2; D remains ambiguous. This CDR3 spans 15 amino acids. V lost 2 bases and J lost 3, with 13 bases in between. In germline, CDR1 is LGHNA, CDR2 YSLEER. The CDR3 reads CASSQIHSPYYGYTF. The DNA of the CDR3 is TGCGCCAGCAGCCAAATCCACAGCCCATACTATGGCTACACCTTC.

The chain recombines TRBV10-2 with TRBJ2-7, with 9 bases lining up with TRBD2. There are 13 residues in the CDR3. CDR1 and CDR2 from the germline V gene are WSHSY and SAAADI. J gave up 3 bases and V 6 bases, and 3 bases lay outside the gene matches. CDR3 residues: CASRTSGNYEQYF. The CDR3 region has the DNA TGCGCCAGCAGGACTAGCGGCAACTACGAGCAGTACTTC.